These T cell receptor beta chains were read from a single sample in a study of metastatic and nonmetastatic thyroid tumors. With MiXCR, TCRdb called clones anew from the PCR reads. The sample yields tens of thousands of clones, about an eighth seen once. Specimen: tumor tissue. These receptors were collected from a female donor with papillary thyroid cancer or a benign thyroid nodule (not recorded which). Some clones in this sample may be carry-over from other donors' samples. Both conserved end residues are part of each CDR3. The D gene is left open where the match is weak. Rows may omit the clone size; those that give it use once, few, many or a size class.

J gene: TRBJ2-1
V gene: TRBV20-1
D gene: TRBD2
clone size: many
CDR3 DNA: TGCAGTGCTAGAGAGCCACCGGGACTAGCCCTTAATGAGCAGTTCTTC
CDR3 protein: CSAREPPGLALNEQFF

J gene: TRBJ1-3
V gene: TRBV5-6
D gene: .
clone size: many
CDR3 DNA: TGTGCCAGCAGCTTGAGATCTGGAAACACCATATATTTT
CDR3 protein: CASSLRSGNTIYF

J gene: TRBJ2-1
V gene: TRBV18
D gene: TRBD2
clone size: few
CDR3 DNA: TGTGCCAGCTCACCAAAAGCGGGGAGGGACAATGAGCAGTTCTTC
CDR3 protein: CASSPKAGRDNEQFF

J gene: TRBJ1-1
V gene: TRBV3-1
D gene: .
clone size: many
CDR3 DNA: TGTGCCAGCAGCCAGGTCTCCGGCACTGAAGCTTTCTTT
CDR3 protein: CASSQVSGTEAFF

J gene: TRBJ1-1
V gene: TRBV18
D gene: .
clone size: .
CDR3 DNA: TGTGCCAGCTCGACCTTGAGGGACACTGAAGCTTTCTTT
CDR3 protein: CASSTLRDTEAFF

J gene: TRBJ1-2
V gene: TRBV6-1
D gene: .
clone size: .
CDR3 DNA: TGTGCCAGCAACTTGCAGGGAAACTATGGCTACACCTTC
CDR3 protein: CASNLQGNYGYTF

J gene: TRBJ1-1
V gene: TRBV2
D gene: .
clone size: many
CDR3 DNA: TGTGCCAGCAGTCCTGCAGTTTCGGTAACTGAAGCTTTCTTT
CDR3 protein: CASSPAVSVTEAFF

J gene: TRBJ2-3
V gene: TRBV20-1
D gene: TRBD2
clone size: .
CDR3 DNA: TGCAGTGCTAGTTGGGCTAGCGGGAGACTGGATACACAGTATTTT
CDR3 protein: CSASWASGRLDTQYF

J gene: TRBJ2-7
V gene: TRBV5-5
D gene: .
clone size: many
CDR3 DNA: TGTGCCAGCAGCTTGGGAAGGTCGGCAGACTACGAGCAGTACTTC
CDR3 protein: CASSLGRSADYEQYF

J gene: TRBJ2-1
V gene: TRBV5-4
D gene: TRBD2
clone size: once
CDR3 DNA: TGTGCCAGCAGCTTGCAGGGACTAGCGGGTTTTGGTAATGAGCAGTTCTTC
CDR3 protein: CASSLQGLAGFGNEQFF

J gene: TRBJ1-4
V gene: TRBV7-9
D gene: .
clone size: many
CDR3 DNA: TGTGCCAGCAGCTCCCCGGGACCAAAGGAAAAACTGTTTTTT
CDR3 protein: CASSSPGPKEKLFF

J gene: TRBJ2-2
V gene: TRBV9
D gene: TRBD1
clone size: many
CDR3 DNA: TGTGCCAGCAGCCCGCAGGGGGCGAACACCGGGGAGCTGTTTTTT
CDR3 protein: CASSPQGANTGELFF

J gene: TRBJ2-4
V gene: TRBV7-2
D gene: TRBD1
clone size: .
CDR3 DNA: TGTGCCAGCAGCTTAAGTGGGACAGAGATTGTTCTAGCCAAAAACATTCAGTACTTC
CDR3 protein: CASSLSGTEIVLAKNIQYF

J gene: TRBJ1-2
V gene: TRBV20-1
D gene: .
clone size: many
CDR3 DNA: TGCAGTGCTAGCCAGGGGAACTATGGCTACACCTTC
CDR3 protein: CSASQGNYGYTF

J gene: TRBJ1-5
V gene: TRBV6-1
D gene: TRBD1
clone size: many
CDR3 DNA: TGTGCCAGCAGACCCAGACAGGGGGCCCAGCCCCAGCATTTT
CDR3 protein: CASRPRQGAQPQHF

J gene: TRBJ1-2
V gene: TRBV20-1
D gene: .
clone size: many
CDR3 DNA: TGCAGTGCTACCACCTACTATGGCTACACCTTC
CDR3 protein: CSATTYYGYTF

J gene: TRBJ2-1
V gene: TRBV3-1
D gene: TRBD2
clone size: many
CDR3 DNA: TGTGCCAGCAGCCCGACTAGCGGGAGAAGTTTGAATGAGCAGTTCTTC
CDR3 protein: CASSPTSGRSLNEQFF

J gene: TRBJ1-6
V gene: TRBV7-8
D gene: TRBD1
clone size: many
CDR3 DNA: TGTGCCAGCAGCTTAGCAAGACAGGGAAGCTCCTATAATTCACCCCTCCACTTT
CDR3 protein: CASSLARQGSSYNSPLHF

J gene: TRBJ2-1
V gene: TRBV6-5
D gene: .
clone size: large
CDR3 DNA: TGTGCCAGCAGTTACCCAGGGACCTCCAATGAGCAGTTCTTC
CDR3 protein: CASSYPGTSNEQFF

J gene: TRBJ2-4
V gene: TRBV3-1
D gene: TRBD1
clone size: .
CDR3 DNA: TGTGCCAGCAGCCAAGTGCCCTCCACTCCGGGACAGGGGGCGTTTAACATTCAGTACTTC
CDR3 protein: CASSQVPSTPGQGAFNIQYF

J gene: TRBJ1-3
V gene: TRBV6-1
D gene: .
clone size: few
CDR3 DNA: TGTGCCAGCGCTGGACTGCACTCTGGAAACACCATATATTTT
CDR3 protein: CASAGLHSGNTIYF

J gene: TRBJ2-1
V gene: TRBV5-4
D gene: TRBD2
clone size: few
CDR3 DNA: TGTGCCAGCAGCTTGAGGGGAAGACCACGGGGGGAGGTCTACAATGAGCAGTTCTTC
CDR3 protein: CASSLRGRPRGEVYNEQFF